Shown below are 11 T cell receptor beta chains from a single sample sequenced in a study of T-cell reconstitution after alpha-beta-depleted transplantation in children. The library targeted TCRbeta and was prepared with unique molecular identifiers. One entry per CDR3 protein, called by TCRdb with MiXCR from the PCR reads. The profile shows around 210,000 distinct CDR3 sequences, roughly 7.1% of them singletons. The specimen comprised PBMCs, sampled before TCRalphabeta/CD19-depleted stem cell transplant. These receptors came from a boy aged 2 to 10 with acute lymphoblastic leukemia, due to receive a stem cell transplant.

The chain is built from TRBV28 and TRBJ2-2; TRBD1 aligns across 8 bases. Germline V gene sequence: CDR1 MDHEN, CDR2 SYDVKM. This CDR3 region has 14 residues. V was pared by 11 bases and J by 4 bases, with 9 bases of the junction left unmatched. The CDR3 bases are TGTGCCGGCAATGACAGGGGAGGCACCGGGGAGCTGTTTTTT. Translation: CAGNDRGGTGELFF.

The chain links TRBV5-1 to TRBJ1-1, with a tentative D call TRBD1 (5 bases). V lost 1 base and J lost 3, with 13 bases in between. The CDR3 is 15 residues long. Germline V gene sequence: CDR1 SGHRS, CDR2 YFSETQ. CDR3 in DNA: TGCGCCAGCAGCTTGTTTGGGGGAGCGGACACTGAAGCTTTCTTT. As protein: CASSLFGGADTEAFF.

This clonotype was seen a handful of times. V gene TRBV28 combines with J gene TRBJ1-2; D is possibly TRBD1 (5 bases). Germline V gene data show CDR1 as MDHEN and CDR2 as SYDVKM. V was clipped by 6 bases and J by 4 bases, with 12 bases between them. The CDR3 is made up of 13 amino acids. The CDR3 DNA is TGTGCCAGCAGGCAACGGGGGTTCTATGGCTACACCTTC. Amino acid sequence: CASRQRGFYGYTF.

The table lists this clonotype with a few counts. The gene calls are TRBV7-9 and TRBJ2-7, with a possible D match to TRBD2 (6 bases). V was shortened by 4 bases and J by 6 bases, with 19 bases between the two germline ends. The germline V gene has CDR1 SEHNR and CDR2 FQNEAQ (reference sequence). The CDR3 extends over 15 amino acids. CDR3 region: CASSSPSGATSEQYF. CDR3 sequence (DNA): TGTGCCAGCAGCTCCCCTTCGGGAGCCACCTCCGAGCAGTACTTC.

This clonotype occurred many times. The rearrangement joins TRBV7-3 to TRBJ1-1; D is unresolved. V gave up 5 bases and J gave up 1 base, with 8 bases separating them. The CDR3 covers 13 residues. CDR1 and CDR2 (germline): SGHTA, FQGTGA. Written as DNA, the CDR3 is TGTGCCAGCAGCGCGGACCGGAACACTGAAGCTTTCTTT. This sequence encodes CASSADRNTEAFF.

The rearrangement joins TRBV7-2 to TRBJ2-1, with 9 bases identical to TRBD1. The trim removed 9 bases at V and 5 bases at J, leaving 17 bases unmatched. The CDR3 covers 17 residues. Looked up from germline, CDR1 is SGHTA and CDR2 is FQGNSA. The CDR3 region is CARLRDREKVVDNEQFF. The CDR3 DNA sequence: TGTGCCAGACTACGGGACAGGGAAAAGGTCGTTGACAATGAGCAGTTCTTC.

This clonotype was detected ten times or more. The chain couples TRBV7-6 to TRBJ1-1, with no clear D. The CDR3 is made up of 15 amino acids. The V and J ends lost 5 bases and 0 bases respectively, with 13 bases between them. CDR1 and CDR2 (germline): SGHVS, FNYEAQ. In DNA, the CDR3 is TGTGCCAGCAGCCCCCGGACTACGATGAACACTGAAGCTTTCTTT. Its protein product is CASSPRTTMNTEAFF.

The rearrangement links TRBV28 to TRBJ1-6, with 7 positions matching TRBD1. V lost 11 bases, J lost 6 bases, and 13 bases stayed unmatched. This CDR3 is 15 amino acids long. Germline values: CDR1 MDHEN, CDR2 SYDVKM. The CDR3 spells CAGLSKTGFNSPLHF. The CDR3 DNA reads as TGTGCCGGACTATCTAAGACAGGGTTTAATTCACCCCTCCACTTT.

This clonotype was detected ten times or more. One junction end disagrees with the germline gene, perhaps due to a read error. This chain connects TRBV9 to TRBJ2-5, with D maybe TRBD2 (5 bases). CDR3 size: 10 residues. In germline, CDR1 is SGDLS, CDR2 YYNGEE. The CDR3 here is CASSGLSLVF. The CDR3 DNA reads as TGTGCCAGCAGCGGACTATCGCTGGTCTTC.

This clonotype was seen repeatedly, ten times or more. This sequence joins TRBV28 and TRBJ1-5; no reliable D call. This CDR3 contains 11 residues. Per the germline V gene, CDR1 is MDHEN and CDR2 is SYDVKM. Trimming removed 6 bases at V and 9 bases at J, with 9 bases between. CDR3: CASSYIGPQHF. The CDR3 bases are TGTGCCAGCAGCTACATCGGGCCCCAGCATTTT.

The chain carries TRBV10-3 and TRBJ2-3; possibly TRBD1 or TRBD2 for D (6 bases each). Trimming stripped 3 bases from V and 3 bases from J, with 10 bases between. Germline CDR1 reads ENHRY; CDR2 reads SYGVKD. The CDR3 contains 14 residues. CDR3 amino acids: CAISDGGATDTQYF. The CDR3 DNA is TGTGCCATCAGTGACGGGGGCGCGACAGATACGCAGTATTTT.